The 4 T cell receptor beta chains given below trace back to one sample, sequenced in a study of CD8 T cells in Susac syndrome. Reverse transcription used about 0.5 to 1 ug RNA and random hexamers. From the immunoSEQ multiplex PCR reads, TCRdb called clonotypes with MiXCR, one entry per CDR3 protein. The sample lists some 180,000 distinct CDR3 sequences; approximately 93% were seen once. The specimen was CD4+ T cells from PBMCs. These receptor sequences come from a human donor in good health.

The chain links TRBV2 to TRBJ2-3; D may be TRBD2 (5 bases). Germline CDR1 reads SNHLY; CDR2 reads FYNNEI. V shed 8 bases and J shed 1 base, with 19 bases lying between them. This CDR3 region has 16 residues. The CDR3 here is CASSLRRTGGTDTQYF. CDR3 nucleotides: TGTGCCAGCTCCCTCCGGAGGACCGGGGGCACAGATACGCAGTATTTT.

This clonotype has just one count. The J gene is TRBJ1-6, the V gene TRBV7-2, with 8 bases lining up with TRBD1. The germline gives CDR1 SGHTA, CDR2 FQGNSA. CDR3 length: 14 amino acids. V was clipped by 3 bases and J by 7 bases; unmatched bases: 2. The DNA of the CDR3 is TGTGCCAGCAGCTTTTCAGGGGGCAATTCACCCCTCCACTTT. Protein sequence: CASSFSGGNSPLHF.

This sequence joins TRBV30 and TRBJ2-1, with D unclear. The germline V gene has CDR1 GTSNPN and CDR2 SVGIG (reference sequence). V was trimmed by 2 bases and J by 8 bases, leaving 10 bases between them. The CDR3 consists of 12 residues. The CDR3 region has the DNA TGTGCCTGGAGTAGGGAAGGAGATGAGCAGTTCTTC. Its translation: CAWSREGDEQFF.

The gene calls are TRBV29-1 and TRBJ1-2; D call uncertain. Deletions cut 4 bases from V and 4 bases from J, with 7 bases between. This CDR3 has 11 residues. Germline CDR1 reads SQVTM; CDR2 reads ANQGSEA. CDR3 nucleotides: TGCAGCGTTGGCAGTCTCTATGGCTACACCTTC. It codes for CSVGSLYGYTF. Full variable domain (rest looked up from reference TRBV29-1 and TRBJ1-2): SAVISQKPSRDICQRGTSLTIQCQVDSQVTMMFWYRQQPGQSLTLIATANQGSEATYESGFVIDKFPISRPNLTFSTLTVSNMSPEDSSIYLCSVGSLYGYTFGSGTRLTVV.